This TCR beta chain was documented in a study of T-cell memory formation after mild COVID-19. TCRdb re-derived calls from the 5' RACE reads in MiXCR, one entry per CDR3 protein. The sample contains around 510,000 distinct CDR3 sequences, about 22% of which appear only once. The CDR3 is 13 amino acids. Germline V CDR1 and CDR2: MNHNS, SASEGT. The ends were cut back, 5 bases at V and 8 bases at J, with 15 bases in the middle. The source of this sequence is an adult woman who had mild COVID-19 (a few samples of this study predate the infection). Cell type and time point are not known. Sample: PBMCs or a T cell subset sorted from them (not recorded which). The V call is TRBV6-1, the J call TRBJ1-2; weak D call: TRBD1 (6 bases). This CDR3 reads CASSWTELGGYTF. CDR3 bases: TGTGCCAGCAGTTGGACAGAACTGGGCGGCTACACCTTC.